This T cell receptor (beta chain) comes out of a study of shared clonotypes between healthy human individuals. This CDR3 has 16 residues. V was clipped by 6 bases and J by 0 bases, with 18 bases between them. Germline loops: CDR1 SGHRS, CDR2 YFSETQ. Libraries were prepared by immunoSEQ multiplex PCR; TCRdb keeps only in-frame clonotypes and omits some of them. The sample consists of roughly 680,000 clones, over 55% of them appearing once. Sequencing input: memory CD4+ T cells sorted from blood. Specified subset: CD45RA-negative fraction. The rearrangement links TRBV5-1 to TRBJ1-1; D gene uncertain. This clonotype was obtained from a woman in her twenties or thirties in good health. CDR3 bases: TGCGCCAGCAAGATCCAGGCGAGTATCATGAACACTGAAGCTTTCTTT. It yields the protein CASKIQASIMNTEAFF.